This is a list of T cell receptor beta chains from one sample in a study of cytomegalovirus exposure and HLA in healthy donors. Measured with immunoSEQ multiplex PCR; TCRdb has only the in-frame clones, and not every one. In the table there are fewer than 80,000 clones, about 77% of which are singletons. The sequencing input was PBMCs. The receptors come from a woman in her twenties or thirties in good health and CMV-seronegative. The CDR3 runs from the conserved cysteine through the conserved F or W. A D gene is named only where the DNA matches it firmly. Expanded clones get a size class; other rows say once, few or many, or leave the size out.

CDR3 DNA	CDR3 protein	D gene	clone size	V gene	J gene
TGTGCCAGCAGTTCCGGTGGACAGGGGGCTGCCTCTGGGGCCAACGTCCTGACTTTC	CASSSGGQGAASGANVLTF	TRBD1	.	TRBV28	TRBJ2-6
TGTGCCAGCAGTCCAGGGTTTAAGACCGGGGAGCTGTTTTTT	CASSPGFKTGELFF	.	.	TRBV7-9	TRBJ2-2
TGTGCCAGCAGTAACGAGGGACAGACCAACACTGAAGCTTTCTTT	CASSNEGQTNTEAFF	TRBD1	.	TRBV6-5	TRBJ1-1
TGTGCCGGCCCCCGACGGGGGGGACCTAATGAAAAACTGTTTTTT	CAGPRRGGPNEKLFF	.	.	TRBV19	TRBJ1-4
TGTGCCAGCAGCCCGACAGGGGGAGAGACCCAGTACTTC	CASSPTGGETQYF	TRBD1	.	TRBV27	TRBJ2-5
TGTGCCAGCAGTGATCTACGGGACAGGGGAGGTGGGGACACTGAAGCTTTCTTT	CASSDLRDRGGGDTEAFF	TRBD1	.	TRBV6-1	TRBJ1-1
TGTGCCAGCAGCTTCAGATACCGGAACACTGAAGCTTTCTTT	CASSFRYRNTEAFF	.	.	TRBV5-4	TRBJ1-1
TGTGCCAGCAGCTTAGGACAGAACACTGAAGCTTTCTTT	CASSLGQNTEAFF	.	few	TRBV7-2	TRBJ1-1
TGTGCCAGCAGCGCCCGGACTAGCGGGAGGGCCCTCAATGAGCAGTTCTTC	CASSARTSGRALNEQFF	TRBD2	.	TRBV9	TRBJ2-1
TGTGCCAGCAGGTGGGGGACAGAGATTCAGTACTTC	CASRWGTEIQYF	TRBD1	.	TRBV6-1	TRBJ2-7
TGTGCTAGTGGTTTGGTACAGGGCAGGGAGCAGACCCAGTACTTC	CASGLVQGREQTQYF	.	.	TRBV12-5	TRBJ2-5
TGCGCCAGCAGCCAAACCGGGGGGCTAGCGGGAGAGACCCAGTACTTC	CASSQTGGLAGETQYF	TRBD2	.	TRBV4-1	TRBJ2-5
TGTGCCAGCAGGGACAGCACCGGCTACACCTTC	CASRDSTGYTF	.	.	TRBV28	TRBJ1-2
TGTGCCAGCAGTACTGGCGGGGAGGGAGTATACGAGCAGTACTTC	CASSTGGEGVYEQYF	TRBD2	.	TRBV28	TRBJ2-7
TGCGCCAGCAGTGAGGGGTTACGGCGGTCCGATGAAAAACTGTTTTTT	CASSEGLRRSDEKLFF	.	.	TRBV10-2	TRBJ1-4